The entry below describes one TCR beta chain. The data were taken from a study of Ad26.COV2.S vaccination and SARS-CoV-2 variants. Only in-frame clones appear in the TCRdb table, and some are missing; sequencing was by immunoSEQ multiplex PCR. The sample has 300,000 to 400,000 clones; more than 75% are singletons. Documented treatment: about 20 received Ad26.COV2.S at low or high dose, single or two shots; five or six received placebo; per-sample allocation not given. Collection of samples fell on day 63 after the first vaccine or placebo injection. This CDR3 is 14 amino acids long. Looked up from germline, CDR1 is LGHDT and CDR2 is YNNKEL (reference sequence). The V segment lost 6 bases and the J segment 0 bases; nucleotides outside the gene matches: 4.

The sequencing here drew on peripheral blood, taken in a trial of Ad26.COV2.S vaccine versus placebo. The rearrangement uses TRBV3-1 (or the pseudogene TRBV3-2) and TRBJ1-1, with 7 bases aligning to TRBD1. This sequence was found in a person between 18 and 65 years old who received the Ad26.COV2.S COVID-19 vaccine or a placebo. CDR3 sequence (DNA): TGTGCCAGCAGGGTGGACAGGTTGAACACTGAAGCTTTCTTT. Translation gives CASRVDRLNTEAFF.